This section outlines one TCR beta chain sequence together with its context. Its target is not known. TCRdb's table, derived via immunoSEQ multiplex PCR, lists solely in-frame clones and lacks some. Among 90,000 to 150,000 clones listed, about 89% were seen once. This specimen belongs to a study of T cell responses to AZD1222 COVID-19 vaccine. Overall study findings and caveats: Seropositive status at baseline applied to only five or six AZD1222 recipients. Clonal diversity may have been underestimated, and the donors were mostly white British, with more females than males.

The sequencing here drew on peripheral blood, taken 28 days after the second AZD1222 dose. This TCR came from an adult who received the AZD1222 COVID-19 vaccine.

CDR3 sequence reads: CASSYSILGDGYTF. As DNA, the CDR3 is TGTGCCAGCAGTTACTCGATTCTGGGGGATGGCTACACCTTC. V is TRBV6-5 and J is TRBJ1-2; a possible D gene is TRBD1 (5 bases). V was clipped by 0 bases and J by 6 bases, with 11 bases between them. The V gene's germline CDR1 is MNHEY and CDR2 SVGAGI. The length of the CDR3 is 14 residues.